This TCR beta chain was sequenced during a study of early T cells in non-severe SARS-CoV-2 infection. The CDR3 contains 18 residues. The V gene's germline CDR1 is MGHRA and CDR2 YSYEKL. V shed 0 bases and J shed 0 bases, with 12 bases lying between them. MiXCR, applied by TCRdb to the 5' RACE reads, yields one record per CDR3 protein. The sample shows roughly 41,000 distinct CDR3 sequences, 5% to 6.5% of them seen only once. This clonotype was found a few times. The sequence derives from an adult who was a healthcare worker with PCR-confirmed SARS-CoV-2 infection or an uninfected control (not recorded which). The rearrangement joins TRBV4-1 to TRBJ2-6, with a weak D call TRBD1 (6 bases). The material sequenced was whole blood. CDR3 region: CASSQETGRGSGANVLTF. The CDR3 DNA sequence: TGCGCCAGCAGCCAAGAGACAGGTCGGGGCTCTGGGGCCAACGTCCTGACTTTC.